The present T cell receptor (beta chain) was sequenced within a study of glioma-infiltrating T cells after dendritic cell vaccination. Broader study findings: Survival was not directly related to TCR clonality in these patients.

About this clone itself: Its antigen remains unidentified.

Germline loops: CDR1 MDHEN, CDR2 SYDVKM. This CDR3 comprises 17 residues. V dropped 5 bases and J dropped 1; count of bases not matched to a gene: 12. The immunoSEQ assay amplified TCRB CDR3 from up to roughly 2 ug DNA. Assay used: immunoSEQ multiplex PCR; TCRdb lists only in-frame clones, some missing. The sample carries roughly 83,000 clones, 86% recorded once. This TCR came from a human donor with glioblastoma. The chain combines TRBV28 with TRBJ1-1; TRBD1 matches at 8 bases. The source material was blood, sampled before dendritic cell vaccination. The CDR3 DNA follows: TGTGCCAGCAGTCAAGGAGACAGGGGCCCGGGGAACACTGAAGCTTTCTTT. Protein: CASSQGDRGPGNTEAFF.